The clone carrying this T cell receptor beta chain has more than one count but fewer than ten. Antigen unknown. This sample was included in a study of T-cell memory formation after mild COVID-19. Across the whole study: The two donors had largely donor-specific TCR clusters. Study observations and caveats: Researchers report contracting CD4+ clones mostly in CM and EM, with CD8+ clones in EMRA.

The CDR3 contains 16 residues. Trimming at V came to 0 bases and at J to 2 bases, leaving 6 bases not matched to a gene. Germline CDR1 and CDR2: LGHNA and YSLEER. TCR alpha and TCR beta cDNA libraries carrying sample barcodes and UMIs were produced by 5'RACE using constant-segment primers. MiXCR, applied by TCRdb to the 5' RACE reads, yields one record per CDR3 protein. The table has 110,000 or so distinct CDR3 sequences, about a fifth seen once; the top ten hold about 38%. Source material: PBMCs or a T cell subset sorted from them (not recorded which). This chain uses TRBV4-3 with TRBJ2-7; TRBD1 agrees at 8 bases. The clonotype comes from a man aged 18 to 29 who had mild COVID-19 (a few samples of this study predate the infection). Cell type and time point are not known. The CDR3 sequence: CASSQDRQGATYEQYF. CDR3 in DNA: TGCGCCAGCAGCCAAGATAGGCAGGGGGCCACCTACGAGCAGTACTTC.